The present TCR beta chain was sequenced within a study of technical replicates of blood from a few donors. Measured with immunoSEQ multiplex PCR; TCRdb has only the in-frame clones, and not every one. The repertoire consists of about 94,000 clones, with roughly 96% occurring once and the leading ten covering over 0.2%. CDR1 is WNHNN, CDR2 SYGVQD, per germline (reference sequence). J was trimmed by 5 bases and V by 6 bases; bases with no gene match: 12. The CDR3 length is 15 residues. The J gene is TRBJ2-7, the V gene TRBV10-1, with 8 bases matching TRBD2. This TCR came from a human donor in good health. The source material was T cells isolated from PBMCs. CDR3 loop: CASSRLVAGGHEQYF. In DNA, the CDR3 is TGCGCCAGCAGCCGCCTCGTGGCGGGGGGCCACGAGCAGTACTTC.